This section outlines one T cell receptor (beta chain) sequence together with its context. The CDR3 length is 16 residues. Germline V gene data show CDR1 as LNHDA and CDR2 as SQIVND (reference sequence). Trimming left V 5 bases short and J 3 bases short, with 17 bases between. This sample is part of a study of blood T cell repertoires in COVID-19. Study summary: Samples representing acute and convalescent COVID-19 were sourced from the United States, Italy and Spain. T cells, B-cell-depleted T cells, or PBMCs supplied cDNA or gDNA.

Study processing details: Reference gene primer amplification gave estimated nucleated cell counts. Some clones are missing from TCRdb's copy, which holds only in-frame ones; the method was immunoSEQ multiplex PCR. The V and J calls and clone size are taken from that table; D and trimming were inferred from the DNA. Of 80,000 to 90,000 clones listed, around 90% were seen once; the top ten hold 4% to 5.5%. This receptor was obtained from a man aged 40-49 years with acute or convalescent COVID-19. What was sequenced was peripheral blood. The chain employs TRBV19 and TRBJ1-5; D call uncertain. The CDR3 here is CASSLPGTVYNQPQHF. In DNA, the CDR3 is TGTGCCAGTAGTCTCCCCGGAACAGTCTACAATCAGCCCCAGCATTTT.